This T cell receptor (beta chain) was documented in a study of CD8 T cells in Susac syndrome. cDNA came from approximately 0.5 to 1 ug RNA primed by random hexamers. One entry per CDR3 protein, called by TCRdb with MiXCR from the immunoSEQ multiplex PCR reads. Here the sample spans some 140,000 distinct CDR3 sequences, about 95% being singletons. This sequence originates from a human donor with Susac syndrome. The specimen was CD8+ T cells from PBMCs.

CDR3 coding DNA: TGTGCCAGCAGTTTAGCGAAGGCATGGCCGGGCTACACCTTC. As protein: CASSLAKAWPGYTF. This chain connects TRBV12-3 or TRBV12-4 to TRBJ1-2; D is uncertain. CDR3 length: 14 amino acids. The V end lost 0 bases, the J end lost 8 bases, and 13 bases lay between the germline ends.